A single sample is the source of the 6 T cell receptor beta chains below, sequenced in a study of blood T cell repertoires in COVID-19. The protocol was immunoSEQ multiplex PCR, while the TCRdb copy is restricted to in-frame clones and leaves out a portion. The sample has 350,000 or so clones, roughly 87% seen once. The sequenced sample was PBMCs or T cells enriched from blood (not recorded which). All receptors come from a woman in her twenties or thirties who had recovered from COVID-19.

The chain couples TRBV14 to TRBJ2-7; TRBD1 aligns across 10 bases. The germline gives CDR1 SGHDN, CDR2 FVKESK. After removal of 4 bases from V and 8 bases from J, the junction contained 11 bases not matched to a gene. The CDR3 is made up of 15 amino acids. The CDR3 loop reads CASSLRTGGTTQQYF. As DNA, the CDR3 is TGTGCCAGCAGCCTACGGACAGGGGGTACTACGCAGCAGTACTTC.

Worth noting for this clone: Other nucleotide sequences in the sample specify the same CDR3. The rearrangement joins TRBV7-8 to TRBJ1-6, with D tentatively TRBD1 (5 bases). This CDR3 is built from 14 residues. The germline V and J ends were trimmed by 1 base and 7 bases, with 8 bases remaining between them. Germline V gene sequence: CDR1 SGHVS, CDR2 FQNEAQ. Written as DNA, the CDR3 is TGTGCCAGCAGCTTAGACCGGGGGAATTCACCCCTCCACTTT. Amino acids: CASSLDRGNSPLHF.

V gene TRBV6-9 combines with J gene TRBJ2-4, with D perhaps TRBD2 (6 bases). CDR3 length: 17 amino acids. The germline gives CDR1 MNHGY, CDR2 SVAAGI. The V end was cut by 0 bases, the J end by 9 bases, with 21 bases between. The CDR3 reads CASSYSGTDTTGGIQYF. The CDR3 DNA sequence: TGTGCCAGCAGTTATTCAGGCACCGACACAACCGGGGGCATTCAGTACTTC.

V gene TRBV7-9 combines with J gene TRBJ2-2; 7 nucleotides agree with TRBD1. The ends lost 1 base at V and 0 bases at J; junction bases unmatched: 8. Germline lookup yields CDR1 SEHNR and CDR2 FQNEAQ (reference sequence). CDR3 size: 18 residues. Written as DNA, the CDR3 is TGTGCCAGCAGCTTAGATCGTCGAGGACAGGCGAACACCGGGGAGCTGTTTTTT. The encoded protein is CASSLDRRGQANTGELFF.

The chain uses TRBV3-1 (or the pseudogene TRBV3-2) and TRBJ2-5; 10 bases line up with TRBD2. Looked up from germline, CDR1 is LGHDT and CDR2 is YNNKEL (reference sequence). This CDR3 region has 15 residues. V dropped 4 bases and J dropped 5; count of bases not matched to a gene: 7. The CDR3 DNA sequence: TGTGCCAGCAGCCTCCGTGGAGCGGGGGGGGAGACCCAGTACTTC. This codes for CASSLRGAGGETQYF.

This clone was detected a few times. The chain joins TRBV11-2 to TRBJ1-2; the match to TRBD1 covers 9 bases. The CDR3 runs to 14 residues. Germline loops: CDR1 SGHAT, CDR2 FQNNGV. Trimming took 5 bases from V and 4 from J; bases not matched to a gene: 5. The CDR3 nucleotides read TGTGCCAGCAGCCCGGACAGGGGCACCTATGGCTACACCTTC. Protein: CASSPDRGTYGYTF.